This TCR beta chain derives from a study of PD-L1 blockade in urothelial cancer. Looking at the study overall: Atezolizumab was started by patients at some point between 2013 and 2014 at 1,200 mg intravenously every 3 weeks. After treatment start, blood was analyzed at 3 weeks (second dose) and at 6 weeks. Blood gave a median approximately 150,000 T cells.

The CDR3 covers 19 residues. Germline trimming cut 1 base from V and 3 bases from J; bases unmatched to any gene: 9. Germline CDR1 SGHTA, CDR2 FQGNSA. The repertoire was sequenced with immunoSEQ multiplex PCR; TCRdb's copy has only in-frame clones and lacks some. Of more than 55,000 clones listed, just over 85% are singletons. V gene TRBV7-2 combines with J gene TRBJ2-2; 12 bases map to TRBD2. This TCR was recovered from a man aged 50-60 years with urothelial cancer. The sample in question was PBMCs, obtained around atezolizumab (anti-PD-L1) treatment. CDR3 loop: CASSLERLAGGRDTGELFF. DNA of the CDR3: TGTGCCAGCAGCTTAGAACGGCTAGCGGGAGGGCGGGACACCGGGGAGCTGTTTTTT.